This TCR beta chain is from a study of blood T cell repertoires in COVID-19 (dated by TCRdb to about 2020). As for the study more broadly: Samples covering the acute and convalescent phases of COVID-19 were provided by collaborators in the United States, Italy and Spain. The material from the prospective study consisted of cDNA or gDNA derived from T cells, B-cell-depleted T cells, or PBMCs. Deeply sampled blood TCRbeta repertoires from subjects exposed to, actively infected with, or recovered from COVID-19 were included in the dataset. The repertoires were released in a freely available public database meant as a resource for research on the immune response to SARS-CoV-2. Samples were obtained from the ongoing ImmuneRACE study (first 160 participants) and from 1,000 to 1,500 subjects provided by 6 global collaborators. A de-identified subject ID, COVID-19 status, age in years and sex were almost always included in the sample metadata. HLA class I and class II types, where available, came from metadata supplied by the sample provider rather than from assay-based typing.

Each collaborating institution followed its own protocols to collect whole blood in K2EDTA tubes. For TCRbeta analysis, collaborators shipped samples in one of three forms: frozen whole blood, isolated PBMCs, or DNA extracted from either of those sample types. TCRbeta CDR3 regions were amplified from genomic DNA using the immunoSEQ Assay, a bias-controlled multiplex PCR. In the original analysis: Nucleated cell counts per sample were estimated from amplification of reference gene primers within the assay. Sequence reads were collapsed and filtered to measure the absolute abundance of every unique TCRbeta CDR3 rearrangement. Productive Simpson clonality was computed per sample as the square root of Simpson's diversity index over productive rearrangements. TCRdb obtained this table from immuneACCESS and retained in-frame rearrangements with V and J assigned. These tables miss some clones; where compared with another copy, unresolved V genes account for less than half of the shortfall, and the remainder is unexplained. V and J calls and clone size are as listed in that table; D and trimming were resolved from the DNA. The sample includes approximately 63,000 clones, with roughly 87% observed a single time. The ten largest clones take up less than 6.5% of the sample.

With respect to this clone: Its binding antigen is unknown. Per-base qualities were not stored, and no clone one base away is much larger.

CDR1 MNHEY and CDR2 SVGEGT are derived from the germline V gene. Here V drops 5 bases and J drops 4 bases, and the junction holds 12 bases not matched to any gene. From its cysteine to its phenylalanine, the CDR3 spans 17 amino acids. Only the CDR3 portion is preserved as DNA: 51 bases, with reading frame beginning at the first base. Beyond this particular receptor, the publication reports: Clinical and demographic metadata were provided uncurated, with the amount varying by source and participant.

The chain is assembled from TRBV6-2 or TRBV6-3 and TRBJ1-2, and 11 bases in between align with TRBD1. This TCR was sampled from a man aged 80 or over in a cohort sampled during active COVID-19. The sample consisted of peripheral blood. The DNA sequence follows: TGTGCCAGCAGTACTGGACAGGGGGCGACTCTTCTCTATGGCTACACCTTC. Protein translation: CASSTGQGATLLYGYTF.